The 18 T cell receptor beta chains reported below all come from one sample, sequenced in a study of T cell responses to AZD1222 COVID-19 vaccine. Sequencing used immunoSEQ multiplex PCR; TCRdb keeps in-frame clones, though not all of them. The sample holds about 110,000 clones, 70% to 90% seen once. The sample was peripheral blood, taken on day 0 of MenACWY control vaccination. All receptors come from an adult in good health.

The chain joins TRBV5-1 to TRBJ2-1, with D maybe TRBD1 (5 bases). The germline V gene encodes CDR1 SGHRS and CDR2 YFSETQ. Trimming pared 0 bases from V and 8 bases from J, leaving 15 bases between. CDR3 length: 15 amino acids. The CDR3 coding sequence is TGCGCCAGCAGCTTGGAGGGCAGGGCGTGGGATGAGCAGTTCTTC. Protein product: CASSLEGRAWDEQFF.

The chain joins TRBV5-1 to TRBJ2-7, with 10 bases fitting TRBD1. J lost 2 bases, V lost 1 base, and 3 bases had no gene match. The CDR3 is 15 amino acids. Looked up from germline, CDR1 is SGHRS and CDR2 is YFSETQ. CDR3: CASSLPGQGTYEQYF. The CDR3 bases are TGCGCCAGCAGCTTGCCGGGACAGGGGACCTACGAGCAGTACTTC.

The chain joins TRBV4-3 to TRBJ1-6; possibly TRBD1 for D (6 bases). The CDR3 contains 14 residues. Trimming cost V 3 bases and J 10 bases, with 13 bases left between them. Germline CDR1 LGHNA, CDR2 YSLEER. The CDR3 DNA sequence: TGCGCCAGCAGCCAGGTGACAGGTTTCTCACCCCTCCACTTT. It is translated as CASSQVTGFSPLHF.

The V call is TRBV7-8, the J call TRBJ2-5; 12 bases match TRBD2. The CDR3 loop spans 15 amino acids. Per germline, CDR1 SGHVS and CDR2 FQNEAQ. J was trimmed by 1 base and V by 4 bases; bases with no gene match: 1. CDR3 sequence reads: CASSWGLAGQETQYF. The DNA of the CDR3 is TGTGCCAGCAGCTGGGGACTAGCGGGCCAAGAGACCCAGTACTTC. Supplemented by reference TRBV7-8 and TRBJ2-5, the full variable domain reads GAGVSQSPRYKVAKRGQDVALRCDPISGHVSLFWYQQALGQGPEFLTYFQNEAQLDKSGLPSDRFFAERPEGSVSTLKIQRTQQEDSAVYLCASSWGLAGQETQYFGPGTRLLVL.

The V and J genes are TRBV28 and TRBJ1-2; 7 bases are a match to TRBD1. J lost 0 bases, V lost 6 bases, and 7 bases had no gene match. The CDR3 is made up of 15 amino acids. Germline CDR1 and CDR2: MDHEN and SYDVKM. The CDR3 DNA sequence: TGTGCCAGCAGCATGGGACAGTCCGCTAACTATGGCTACACCTTC. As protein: CASSMGQSANYGYTF.

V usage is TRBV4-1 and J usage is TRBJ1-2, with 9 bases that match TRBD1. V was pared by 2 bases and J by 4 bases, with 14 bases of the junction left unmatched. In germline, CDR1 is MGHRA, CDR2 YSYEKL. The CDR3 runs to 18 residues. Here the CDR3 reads CASSQTPSSGTGLYGYTF. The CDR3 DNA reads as TGCGCCAGCAGCCAAACACCATCCAGTGGGACAGGGCTCTATGGCTACACCTTC.

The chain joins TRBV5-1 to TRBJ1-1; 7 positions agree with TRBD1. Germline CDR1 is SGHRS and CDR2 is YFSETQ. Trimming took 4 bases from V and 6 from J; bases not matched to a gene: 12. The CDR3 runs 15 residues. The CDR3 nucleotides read TGCGCCAGCAGCCGATCGGGAGGGGGCAGCTCTGAAGCTTTCTTT. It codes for CASSRSGGGSSEAFF.

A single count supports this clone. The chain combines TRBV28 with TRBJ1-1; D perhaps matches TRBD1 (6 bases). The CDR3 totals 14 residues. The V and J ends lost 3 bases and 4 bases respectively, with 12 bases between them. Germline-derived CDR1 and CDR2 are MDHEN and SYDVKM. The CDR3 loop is CASSFATDSTEAFF. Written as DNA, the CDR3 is TGTGCCAGCAGTTTTGCTACGGACAGCACTGAAGCTTTCTTT.

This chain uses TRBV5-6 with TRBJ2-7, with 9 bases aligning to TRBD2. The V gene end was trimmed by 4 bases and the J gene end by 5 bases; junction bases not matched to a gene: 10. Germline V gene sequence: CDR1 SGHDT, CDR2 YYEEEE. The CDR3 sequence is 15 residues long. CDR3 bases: TGTGCCAGCAGCCACCGCATAGCGGGAGAGCACGAGCAGTACTTC. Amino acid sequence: CASSHRIAGEHEQYF. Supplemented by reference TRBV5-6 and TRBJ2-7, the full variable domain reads DAGVTQSPTHLIKTRGQQVTLRCSPKSGHDTVSWYQQALGQGPQFIFQYYEEEERQRGNFPDRFSGHQFPNYSSELNVNALLLGDSALYLCASSHRIAGEHEQYFGPGTRLTVT.

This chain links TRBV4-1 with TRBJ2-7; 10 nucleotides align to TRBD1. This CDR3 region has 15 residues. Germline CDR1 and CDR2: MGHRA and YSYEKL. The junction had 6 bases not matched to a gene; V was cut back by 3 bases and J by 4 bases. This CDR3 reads CASSHPGTGEYEQYF. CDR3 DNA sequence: TGCGCCAGCAGCCACCCCGGGACAGGGGAATACGAGCAGTACTTC.

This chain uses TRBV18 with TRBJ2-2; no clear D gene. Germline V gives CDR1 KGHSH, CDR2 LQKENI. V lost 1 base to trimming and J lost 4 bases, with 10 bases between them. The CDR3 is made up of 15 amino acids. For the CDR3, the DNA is TGTGCCAGCTCACCACGATCCTCCGTCACCGGGGAGCTGTTTTTT. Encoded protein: CASSPRSSVTGELFF.

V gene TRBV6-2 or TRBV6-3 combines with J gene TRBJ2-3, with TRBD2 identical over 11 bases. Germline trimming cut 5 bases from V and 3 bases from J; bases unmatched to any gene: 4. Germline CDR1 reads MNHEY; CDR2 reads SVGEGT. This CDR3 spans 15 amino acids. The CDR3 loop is CASSLTSGGTDTQYF. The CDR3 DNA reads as TGTGCCAGCAGTCTTACTAGCGGGGGTACAGATACGCAGTATTTT.

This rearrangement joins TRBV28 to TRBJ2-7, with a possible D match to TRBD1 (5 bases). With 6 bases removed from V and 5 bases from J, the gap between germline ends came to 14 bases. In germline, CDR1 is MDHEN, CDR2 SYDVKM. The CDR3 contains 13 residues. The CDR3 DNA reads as TGTGCCAGCAGGGCAGGGTCCCCCCACGAGCAGTACTTC. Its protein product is CASRAGSPHEQYF.

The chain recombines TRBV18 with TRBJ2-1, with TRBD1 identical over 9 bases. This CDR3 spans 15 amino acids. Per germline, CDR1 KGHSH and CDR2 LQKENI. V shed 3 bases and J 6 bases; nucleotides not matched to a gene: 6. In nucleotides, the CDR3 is TGTGCCAGCTCACCGGGACAGGGAGGGGTCAATGAGCAGTTCTTC. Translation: CASSPGQGGVNEQFF.

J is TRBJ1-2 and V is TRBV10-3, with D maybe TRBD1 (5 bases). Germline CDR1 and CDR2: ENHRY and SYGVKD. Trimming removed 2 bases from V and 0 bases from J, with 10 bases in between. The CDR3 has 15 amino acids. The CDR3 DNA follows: TGTGCCATCAGTGAGATGGGAGGGGCTAACTATGGCTACACCTTC. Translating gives CAISEMGGANYGYTF.

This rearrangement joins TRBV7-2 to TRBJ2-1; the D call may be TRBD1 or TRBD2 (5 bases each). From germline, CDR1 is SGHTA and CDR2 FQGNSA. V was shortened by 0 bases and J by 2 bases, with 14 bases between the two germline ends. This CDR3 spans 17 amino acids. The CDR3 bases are TGTGCCAGCAGCTTAGCGGCCGGGACCGGGGCCTACAATGAGCAGTTCTTC. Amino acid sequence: CASSLAAGTGAYNEQFF.

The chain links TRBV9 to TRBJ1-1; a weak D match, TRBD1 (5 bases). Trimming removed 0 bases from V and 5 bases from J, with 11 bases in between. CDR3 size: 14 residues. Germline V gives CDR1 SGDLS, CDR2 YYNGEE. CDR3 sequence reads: CASSVGGKGTEAFF. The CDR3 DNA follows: TGTGCCAGCAGCGTAGGGGGAAAGGGGACTGAAGCTTTCTTT.

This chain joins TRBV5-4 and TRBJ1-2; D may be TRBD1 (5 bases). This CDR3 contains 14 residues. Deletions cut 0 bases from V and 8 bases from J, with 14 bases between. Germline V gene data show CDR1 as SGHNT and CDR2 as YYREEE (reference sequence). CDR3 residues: CASSLGRGTQGYTF. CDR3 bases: TGTGCCAGCAGCTTGGGAAGGGGAACCCAAGGCTACACCTTC.